This entry is about one TCR beta chain. As yet, its antigen is unknown. Pregnant or lactating patients were excluded, as were those with uncontrolled infection or other autoimmune disease. Diagnoses rested on clinical symptoms, serum thyroxine and TRAb, thyroid ultrasound and orbital computed tomography. The source of the sample is a study of T cells in Graves' hyperthyroidism and ophthalmopathy. Study-level results: Blood samples included most of the expanded thyroid clonotypes exceeding 0.001. Onset of ophthalmopathy came a median roughly 6.4 months after the model predicted it.

From RNA transcripts, TCR beta CDR3 regions were amplified. HTBI primers were the set used in a first-round RT-PCR of the TCR CDR3. TCRdb re-derived calls from the multiplex PCR reads in MiXCR, one entry per CDR3 protein. The table shows a few hundred thousand distinct CDR3 sequences, with around 45% occurring only once. The sample consisted of peripheral blood or thyroid tissue (not recorded which). The clonotype was recovered from an adult woman with Graves' disease, either hyperthyroidism or ophthalmopathy (not recorded which).

In DNA form, the CDR3 reads TGTGCCAGCAGTCCAAGAAAAGAATTCACAGATACGCAGTATTTT. It yields the protein CASSPRKEFTDTQYF. The rearrangement links TRBV11-2 to TRBJ2-3; D not certain. CDR1 is SGHAT, CDR2 FQNNGV, per germline. The CDR3 contains 15 residues. Trimming pared 6 bases from V and 2 bases from J, leaving 15 bases between.